This T cell receptor (beta chain) comes out of a study of shared clonotypes between healthy human individuals. Study overall: A couple of female and a few male donors aged 18 to 49 were enrolled.

The CDR3 extends over 17 amino acids. Germline CDR1 is SGHRS and CDR2 is YFSETQ. For this clone: A junction boundary mismatches the germline segment, possibly from a read error.

The authors loaded around 200 ng DNA, 25,000 to 30,000 T cell genomes, into sorted-subset replicate PCRs. Profiling relied on immunoSEQ multiplex PCR, and the TCRdb table lists in-frame clones only, not all of them. The table lists 2,500,000 or so clones, roughly 93% of them singletons. It was into CD45RA+ naive and CD45RA-negative memory subsets that the CD4+ cells were split. Sequenced input: naive CD4+ T cells from PBMCs. Subset described: CD45RA+ positively selected. This sequence originates from a man aged 18 to 30 in good health. Some clones in this sample may be carry-over from other donors' samples. The rearrangement joins TRBV5-1 to TRBJ2-7, with 7 bases matching TRBD1. The CDR3 nucleotides are TGCGCCAGCAGCTTTGATGAAAACAGGGGTTCGTTATACGGGCAGTACTTC. Protein: CASSFDENRGSLYGQYF.